The clone carrying this T cell receptor beta chain came up a few times. Trimming took off 6 bases at V and 5 bases at J, with 14 bases between the two ends. Germline CDR1 reads MRHNA; CDR2 reads SNTAGT. The length of the CDR3 is 14 residues. The data were obtained in a study of T cell repertoires in cytomegalovirus infection. One entry per CDR3 protein, called by TCRdb with MiXCR from the reads. The sample has 250,000 to 300,000 distinct CDR3 sequences, roughly 15% seen once. The rearrangement links TRBV6-4 to TRBJ2-1; possible D gene TRBD2, 5 bases. Material: PBMCs. This sequence originates from a human donor in good health (CMV status not recorded). Some clones in this sample may be carry-over from other donors' samples. Here the CDR3 reads CASSRELGNNEQFF. As DNA, the CDR3 is TGTGCCAGCAGCCGGGAATTGGGAAACAATGAGCAGTTCTTC.